This T cell receptor beta chain stems from a study of graft-versus-host responses after intestinal transplantation. About this clone itself: The antigen remains undetermined.

CDR1 is MGHRA, CDR2 YSYEKL, per germline. Between the trimmed V and J ends, which lost 1 base and 4 bases, there was a span of 6 bases. The CDR3 length is 13 residues. Some clones are missing from TCRdb's copy, which holds only in-frame ones; the method was immunoSEQ multiplex PCR. The sample consists of around 88,000 clones, 75% to 90% of them appearing once. The starting material was unstimulated CD8+ T cells sorted from spleen or lymph node cells, obtained before intestinal transplant. The sequence was obtained from a human donor who received an intestinal transplant. The rearrangement joins TRBV4-1 to TRBJ2-3, with D perhaps matching TRBD1 (6 bases). CDR3 sequence reads: CASSQGTADTQYF. The CDR3 region has the DNA TGCGCCAGCAGCCAAGGGACAGCAGATACGCAGTATTTT.